This T cell receptor (beta chain) emerged from a study of chemoradiotherapy in HPV16-positive cancers. For the study at large: A couple of HPV16-positive patients' cells yielded candidate HPV-specific clones and common motifs.

The repertoire was sequenced with immunoSEQ multiplex PCR; TCRdb's copy has only in-frame clones and lacks some. In the table there are around 29,000 clones, about 89% of which are singletons. The CDR3 sequence is 13 residues long. Germline V gives CDR1 MNHNS, CDR2 SASEGT. The V end lost 3 bases, the J end lost 2 bases, and 5 bases lay between the germline ends. The source of this sequence is a human donor with HPV-associated anogenital cancer. This rearrangement joins TRBV6-1 to TRBJ2-1; no definite D call. This specimen was blood, taken from a patient who underwent chemoradiotherapy. The CDR3 here is CASSEGTYNEQFF. Written as DNA, the CDR3 is TGTGCCAGCAGTGAGGGGACCTACAATGAGCAGTTCTTC.